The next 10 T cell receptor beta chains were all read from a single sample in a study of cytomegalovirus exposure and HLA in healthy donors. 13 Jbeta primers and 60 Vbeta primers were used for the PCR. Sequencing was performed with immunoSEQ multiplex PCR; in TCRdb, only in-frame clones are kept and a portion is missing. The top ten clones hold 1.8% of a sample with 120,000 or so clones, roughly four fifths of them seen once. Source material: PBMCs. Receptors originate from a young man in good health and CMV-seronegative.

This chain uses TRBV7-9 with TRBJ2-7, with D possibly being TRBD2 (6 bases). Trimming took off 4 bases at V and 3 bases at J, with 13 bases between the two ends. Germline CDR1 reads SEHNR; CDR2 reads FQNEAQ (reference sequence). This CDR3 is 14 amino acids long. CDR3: CASSSDGGIYEQYF. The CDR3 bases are TGTGCCAGCAGCTCCGACGGCGGGATCTACGAGCAGTACTTC.

CDR3 nucleotides: TGTGCCAGCAGTGAACCTACAGGGGCCAAGAACACTGAAGCTTTCTTT. Translated, it gives CASSEPTGAKNTEAFF. The chain is built from TRBV25-1 and TRBJ1-1; 7 bases align to TRBD1. Germline values: CDR1 MGHDK, CDR2 SYGVNS. J was trimmed by 1 base and V by 2 bases; bases with no gene match: 7. The CDR3 is 16 residues long.

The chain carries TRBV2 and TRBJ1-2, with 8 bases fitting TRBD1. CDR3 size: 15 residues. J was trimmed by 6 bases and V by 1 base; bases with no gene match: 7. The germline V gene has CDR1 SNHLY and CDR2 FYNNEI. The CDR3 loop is CASSEERTGKHGYTF. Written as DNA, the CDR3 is TGTGCCAGCAGTGAAGAAAGGACAGGGAAGCATGGCTACACCTTC.

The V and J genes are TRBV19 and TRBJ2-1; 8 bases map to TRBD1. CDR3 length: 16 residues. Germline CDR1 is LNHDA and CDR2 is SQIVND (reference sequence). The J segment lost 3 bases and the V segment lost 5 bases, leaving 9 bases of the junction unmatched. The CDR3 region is CASSSIMTGDYNEQFF. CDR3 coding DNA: TGTGCCAGTAGTTCCATCATGACAGGGGACTACAATGAGCAGTTCTTC.

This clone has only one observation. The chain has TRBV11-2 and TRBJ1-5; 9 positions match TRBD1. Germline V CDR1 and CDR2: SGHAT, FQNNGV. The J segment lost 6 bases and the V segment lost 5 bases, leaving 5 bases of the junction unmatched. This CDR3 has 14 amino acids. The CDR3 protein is CASSQNRGRQPQHF. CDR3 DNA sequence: TGTGCCAGCAGCCAAAACAGGGGGCGTCAGCCCCAGCATTTT.

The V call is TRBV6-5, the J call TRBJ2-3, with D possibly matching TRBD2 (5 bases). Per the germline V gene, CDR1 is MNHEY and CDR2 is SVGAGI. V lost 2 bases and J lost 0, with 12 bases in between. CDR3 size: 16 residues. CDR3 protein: CASSYGSNPSTDTQYF. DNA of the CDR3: TGTGCCAGCAGTTACGGGAGCAACCCTAGCACAGATACGCAGTATTTT.

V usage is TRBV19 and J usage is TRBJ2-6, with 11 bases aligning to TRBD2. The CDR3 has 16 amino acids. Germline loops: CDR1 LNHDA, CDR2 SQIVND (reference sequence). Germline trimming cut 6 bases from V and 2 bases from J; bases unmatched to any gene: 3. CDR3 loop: CASRVAGGPGANVLTF. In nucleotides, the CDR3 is TGTGCCAGTAGGGTAGCGGGGGGGCCTGGGGCCAACGTCCTGACTTTC.

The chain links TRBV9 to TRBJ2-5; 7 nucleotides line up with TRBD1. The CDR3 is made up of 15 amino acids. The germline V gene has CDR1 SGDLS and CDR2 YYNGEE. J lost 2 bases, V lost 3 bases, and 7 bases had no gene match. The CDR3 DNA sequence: TGTGCCAGCAGCGCACACTCGGGACAGCAAGAGACCCAGTACTTC. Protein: CASSAHSGQQETQYF.

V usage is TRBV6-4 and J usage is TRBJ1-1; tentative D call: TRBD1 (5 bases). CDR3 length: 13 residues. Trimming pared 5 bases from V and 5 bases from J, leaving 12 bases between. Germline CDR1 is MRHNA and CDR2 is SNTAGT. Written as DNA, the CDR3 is TGTGCCAGCAGTAAGGAGGGGTGGACTGAAGCTTTCTTT. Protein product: CASSKEGWTEAFF.

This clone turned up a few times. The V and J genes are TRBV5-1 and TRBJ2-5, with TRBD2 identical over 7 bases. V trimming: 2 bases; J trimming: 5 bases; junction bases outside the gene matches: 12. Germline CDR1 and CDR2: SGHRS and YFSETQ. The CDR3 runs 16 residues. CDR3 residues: CASSLSLGAGLETQYF. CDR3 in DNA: TGCGCCAGCAGCTTAAGCTTGGGAGCGGGGTTGGAGACCCAGTACTTC. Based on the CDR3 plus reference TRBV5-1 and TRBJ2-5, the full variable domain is KAGVTQTPRYLIKTRGQQVTLSCSPISGHRSVSWYQQTPGQGLQFLFEYFSETQRNKGNFPGRFSGRQFSNSRSEMNVSTLELGDSALYLCASSLSLGAGLETQYFGPGTRLLVL.